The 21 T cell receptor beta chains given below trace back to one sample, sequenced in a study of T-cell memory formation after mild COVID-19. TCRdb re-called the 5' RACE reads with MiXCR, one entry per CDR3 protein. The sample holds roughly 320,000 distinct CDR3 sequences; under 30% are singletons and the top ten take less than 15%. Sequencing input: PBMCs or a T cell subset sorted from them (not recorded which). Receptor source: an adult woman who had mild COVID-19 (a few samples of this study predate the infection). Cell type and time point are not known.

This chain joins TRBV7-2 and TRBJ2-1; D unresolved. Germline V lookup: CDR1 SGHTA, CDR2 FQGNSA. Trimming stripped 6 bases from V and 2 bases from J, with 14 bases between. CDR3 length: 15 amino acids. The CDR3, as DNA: TGTGCCAGCAGACTAAGCCCGGACCCCTACAATGAGCAGTTCTTC. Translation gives CASRLSPDPYNEQFF.

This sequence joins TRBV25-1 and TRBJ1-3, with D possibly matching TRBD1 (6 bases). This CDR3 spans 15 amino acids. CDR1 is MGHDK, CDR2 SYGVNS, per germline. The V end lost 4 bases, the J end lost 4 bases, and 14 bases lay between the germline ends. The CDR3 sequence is CASSAYQGWGNTIYF. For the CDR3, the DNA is TGTGCCAGCAGTGCCTATCAGGGGTGGGGAAACACCATATATTTT.

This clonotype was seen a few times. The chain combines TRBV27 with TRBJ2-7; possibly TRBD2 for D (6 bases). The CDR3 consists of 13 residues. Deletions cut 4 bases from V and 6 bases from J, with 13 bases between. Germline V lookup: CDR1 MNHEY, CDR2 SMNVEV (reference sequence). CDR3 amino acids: CASSYAGPTEQYF. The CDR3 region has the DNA TGTGCCAGCAGTTACGCGGGGCCTACCGAGCAGTACTTC.

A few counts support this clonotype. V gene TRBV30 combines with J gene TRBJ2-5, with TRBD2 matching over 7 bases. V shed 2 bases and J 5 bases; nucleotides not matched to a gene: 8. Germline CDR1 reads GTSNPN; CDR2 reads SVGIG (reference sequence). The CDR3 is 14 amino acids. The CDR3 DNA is TGTGCCTGGAGTTTCCTGGGAGGGGACGAGACCCAGTACTTC. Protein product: CAWSFLGGDETQYF.

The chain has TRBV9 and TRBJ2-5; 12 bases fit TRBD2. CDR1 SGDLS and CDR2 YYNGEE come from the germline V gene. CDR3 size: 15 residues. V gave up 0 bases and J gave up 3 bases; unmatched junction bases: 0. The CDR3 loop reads CASSVGTSGKETQYF. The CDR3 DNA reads TGTGCCAGCAGCGTAGGGACTAGCGGGAAAGAGACCCAGTACTTC. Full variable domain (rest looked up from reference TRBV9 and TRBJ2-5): DSGVTQTPKHLITATGQRVTLRCSPRSGDLSVYWYQQSLDQGLQFLIQYYNGEERAKGNILERFSAQQFPDLHSELNLSSLELGDSALYFCASSVGTSGKETQYFGPGTRLLVL.

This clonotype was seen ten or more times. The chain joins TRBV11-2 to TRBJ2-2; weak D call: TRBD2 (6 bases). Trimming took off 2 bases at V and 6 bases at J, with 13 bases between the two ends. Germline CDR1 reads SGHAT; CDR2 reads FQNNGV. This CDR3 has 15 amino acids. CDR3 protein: CASSLIRGGAGELFF. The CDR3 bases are TGTGCCAGCAGCTTAATCCGGGGAGGCGCCGGGGAGCTGTTTTTT.

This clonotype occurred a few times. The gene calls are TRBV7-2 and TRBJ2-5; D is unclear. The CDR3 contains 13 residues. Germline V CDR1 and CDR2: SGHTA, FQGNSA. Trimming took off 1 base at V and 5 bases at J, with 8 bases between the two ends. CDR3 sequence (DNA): TGTGCCAGCAGCTTAGTGGGCTTCGAGACCCAGTACTTC. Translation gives CASSLVGFETQYF.

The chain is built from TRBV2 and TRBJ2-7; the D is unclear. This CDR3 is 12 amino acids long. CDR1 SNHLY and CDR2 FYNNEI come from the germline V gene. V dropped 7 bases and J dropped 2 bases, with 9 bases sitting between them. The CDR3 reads CASKDGPYEQYF. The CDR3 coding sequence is TGTGCCAGCAAGGACGGGCCCTACGAGCAGTACTTC.

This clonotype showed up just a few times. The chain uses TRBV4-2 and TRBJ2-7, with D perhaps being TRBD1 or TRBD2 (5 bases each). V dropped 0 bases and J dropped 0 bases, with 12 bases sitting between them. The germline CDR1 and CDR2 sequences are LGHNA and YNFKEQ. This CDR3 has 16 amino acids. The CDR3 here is CASSQDRDPSSYEQYF. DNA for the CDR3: TGTGCCAGCAGCCAAGATAGGGACCCGAGCTCCTACGAGCAGTACTTC.

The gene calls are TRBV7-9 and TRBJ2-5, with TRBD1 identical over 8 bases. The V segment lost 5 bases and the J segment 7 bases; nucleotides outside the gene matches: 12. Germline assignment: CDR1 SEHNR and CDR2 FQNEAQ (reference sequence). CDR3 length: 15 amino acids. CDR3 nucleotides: TGTGCCAGCAGCCCAGACAGGGGACGAGGTGGGACCCAGTACTTC. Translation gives CASSPDRGRGGTQYF.

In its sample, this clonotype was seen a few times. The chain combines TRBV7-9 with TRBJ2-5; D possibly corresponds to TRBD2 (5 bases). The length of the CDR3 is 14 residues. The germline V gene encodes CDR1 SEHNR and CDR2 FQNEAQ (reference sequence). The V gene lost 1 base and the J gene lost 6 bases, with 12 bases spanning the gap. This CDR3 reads CASSLGAGWKTQYF. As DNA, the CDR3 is TGTGCCAGCAGCTTAGGGGCGGGCTGGAAGACCCAGTACTTC.

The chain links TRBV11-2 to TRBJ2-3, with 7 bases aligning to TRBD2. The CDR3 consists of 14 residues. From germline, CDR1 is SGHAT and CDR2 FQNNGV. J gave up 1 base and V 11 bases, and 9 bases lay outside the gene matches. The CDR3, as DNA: TGTGCCTCAGCGAGCGGGATCGGCACAGATACGCAGTATTTT. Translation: CASASGIGTDTQYF.

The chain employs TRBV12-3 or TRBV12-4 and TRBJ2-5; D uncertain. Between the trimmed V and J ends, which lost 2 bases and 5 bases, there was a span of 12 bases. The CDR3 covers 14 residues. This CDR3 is CASSLRSGWETQYF. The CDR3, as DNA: TGTGCCAGCAGTTTAAGGTCGGGCTGGGAGACCCAGTACTTC.

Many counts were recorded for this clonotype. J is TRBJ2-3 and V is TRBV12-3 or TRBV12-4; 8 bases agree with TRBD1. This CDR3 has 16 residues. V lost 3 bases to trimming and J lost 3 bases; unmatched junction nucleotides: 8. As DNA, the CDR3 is TGTGCCAGCAGTTTTCAGGGGGCGGGTGTTACAGATACGCAGTATTTT. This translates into CASSFQGAGVTDTQYF.

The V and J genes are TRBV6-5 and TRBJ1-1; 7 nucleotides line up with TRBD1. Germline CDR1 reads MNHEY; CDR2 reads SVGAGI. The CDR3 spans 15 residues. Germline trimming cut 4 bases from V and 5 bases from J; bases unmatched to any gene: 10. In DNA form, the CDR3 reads TGTGCCAGCAGTTTCAACCAGGGCAGGGGGACTGAAGCTTTCTTT. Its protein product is CASSFNQGRGTEAFF.

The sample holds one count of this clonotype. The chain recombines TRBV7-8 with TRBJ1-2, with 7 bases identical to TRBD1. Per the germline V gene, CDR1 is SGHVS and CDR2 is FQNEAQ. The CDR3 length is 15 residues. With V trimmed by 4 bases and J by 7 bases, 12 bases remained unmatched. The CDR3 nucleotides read TGTGCCAGCAGCTCCCAACACCGGGACAGTGGTGGCTACACCTTC. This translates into CASSSQHRDSGGYTF.

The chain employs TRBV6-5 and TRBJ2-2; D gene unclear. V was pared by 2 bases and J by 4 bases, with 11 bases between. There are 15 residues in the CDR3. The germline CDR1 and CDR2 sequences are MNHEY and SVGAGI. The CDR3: CASSYAVGGTGELFF. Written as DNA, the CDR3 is TGTGCCAGCAGTTACGCGGTCGGCGGCACCGGGGAGCTGTTTTTT.

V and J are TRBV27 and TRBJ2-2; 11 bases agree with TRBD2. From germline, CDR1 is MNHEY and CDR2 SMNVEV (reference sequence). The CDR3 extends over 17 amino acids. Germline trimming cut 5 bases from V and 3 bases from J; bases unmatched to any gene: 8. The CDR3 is CASSLRLAGMDTGELFF. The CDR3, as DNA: TGTGCCAGCAGTCTCCGACTAGCGGGAATGGACACCGGGGAGCTGTTTTTT.

CDR3 region: CASSVDLSSYEQYF. Written as DNA, the CDR3 is TGTGCCAGCAGCGTAGATCTGTCCTCCTACGAGCAGTACTTC. The chain has TRBV9 and TRBJ2-7; D gene ambiguous. The germline V gene encodes CDR1 SGDLS and CDR2 YYNGEE. Deletions cut 0 bases from V and 0 bases from J, with 7 bases between. The CDR3 loop spans 14 amino acids.

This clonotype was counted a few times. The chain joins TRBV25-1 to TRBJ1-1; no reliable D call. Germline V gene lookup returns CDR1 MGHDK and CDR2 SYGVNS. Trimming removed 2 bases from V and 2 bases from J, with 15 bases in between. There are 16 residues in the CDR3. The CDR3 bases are TGTGCCAGCAGTGAAATCGCGGCAGAAGACAACACTGAAGCTTTCTTT. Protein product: CASSEIAAEDNTEAFF.

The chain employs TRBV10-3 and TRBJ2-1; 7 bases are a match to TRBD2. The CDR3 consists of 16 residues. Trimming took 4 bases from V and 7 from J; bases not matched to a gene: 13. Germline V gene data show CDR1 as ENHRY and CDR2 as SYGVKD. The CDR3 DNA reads TGTGCCATCAGTGCCACCGGGGGGATTAAGAGTAATGAGCAGTTCTTC. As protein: CAISATGGIKSNEQFF.